This T cell receptor beta chain originates from a study of cytomegalovirus exposure and HLA in healthy donors. Study observations and caveats: Reportedly, a later analysis found an Asian-associated ancestry cluster had fewer N-insertions than the roughly 700-donor mean. Clonal expansion was found to be greater in HLA-associated TCR beta chains than in equally common others in a later analysis. The classifier reportedly diagnosed cytomegalovirus status with high specificity and sensitivity.

CDR1 SGHTA and CDR2 FQGNSA come from the germline V gene. The CDR3 is made up of 14 amino acids. V shed 8 bases, J shed 4 bases, and the junction held 6 bases outside the gene matches. Both 60 Vbeta primers and 13 Jbeta primers went into the PCR. Method: immunoSEQ multiplex PCR; TCRdb's copy keeps in-frame clones and lacks some. This sample has approximately 130,000 clones, with around 77% found just once. As regards this clone: Its antigen is currently unknown.

Sampled while nominally healthy, donors likely had unrecorded immune exposures. The sequenced material came from PBMCs. This sequence originates from a man aged 50 to 60 in good health and CMV-seronegative. The chain is built from TRBV7-2 and TRBJ2-5; 11 bases line up with TRBD1. The CDR3 sequence is CASLWTGGPETQYF. In DNA form, the CDR3 reads TGTGCCAGCCTTTGGACAGGGGGCCCAGAGACCCAGTACTTC. Full variable domain (rest looked up from reference TRBV7-2 and TRBJ2-5): GAGVSQSPSNKVTEKGKDVELRCDPISGHTALYWYRQSLGQGLEFLIYFQGNSAPDKSGLPSDRFSAERTGGSVSTLTIQRTQQEDSAVYLCASLWTGGPETQYFGPGTRLLVL.